This is a list of T cell receptor beta chains from one sample in a study of cytotoxic CD8 clonotypes in ibrutinib-treated CLL. Sequenced by immunoSEQ multiplex PCR; TCRdb stores in-frame clones only, minus some. This table has about 130,000 clones, about 75% appearing once. The material was PBMCs, obtained after 24 months of ibrutinib treatment. The receptors shown here come from a human donor with chronic lymphocytic leukemia. Both conserved end residues are part of each CDR3. D genes are given only for firm matches. Some rows have no size entry. The others give once, few or many, or a class for an expanded clone.

J gene | clone size | V gene | D gene | CDR3 protein | CDR3 DNA
TRBJ2-1 | NA | TRBV29-1 | NA | CSVSWGLSSYNEQFF | TGCAGCGTATCTTGGGGGCTTAGCTCCTACAATGAGCAGTTCTTC
TRBJ2-5 | once | TRBV4-3 | TRBD2 | CASSQGEGGTQYF | TGCGCCAGCAGCCAAGGGGAGGGCGGGACCCAGTACTTC
TRBJ1-5 | NA | TRBV19 | NA | CASSVTGGNQPQHF | TGTGCCAGTAGTGTAACGGGGGGGAATCAGCCCCAGCATTTT
TRBJ2-5 | NA | TRBV6-5 | NA | CASSPGRGTWETQYF | TGTGCCAGCAGTCCCGGACGAGGGACTTGGGAGACCCAGTACTTC
TRBJ2-7 | NA | TRBV28 | NA | CASSPVGDTNYEQYF | TGTGCCAGCAGTCCTGTTGGGGACACAAACTACGAGCAGTACTTC
TRBJ1-5 | NA | TRBV18 | NA | CASSQGYNQPQHF | TGTGCCAGCTCACAGGGCTACAATCAGCCCCAGCATTTT
TRBJ2-7 | NA | TRBV18 | NA | CASSPGTADYEQYF | TGTGCCAGCTCACCCGGGACGGCTGACTACGAGCAGTACTTC
TRBJ2-2 | few | TRBV11-2 | NA | CASSRRGSPATGELFF | TGTGCCAGCAGCCGTCGAGGGAGTCCGGCCACCGGGGAGCTGTTTTTT
TRBJ2-6 | NA | TRBV28 | NA | CASRVGGANVLTF | TGTGCCAGTAGGGTGGGTGGGGCCAACGTCCTGACTTTC
TRBJ2-1 | NA | TRBV6-5 | NA | CASSQRSGRQYEQFF | TGTGCCAGCAGTCAACGGTCTGGGAGGCAATATGAGCAGTTCTTC
TRBJ1-2 | NA | TRBV30 | TRBD1 | CAWSGGQANYGYTF | TGTGCCTGGAGTGGGGGACAGGCTAACTATGGCTACACCTTC
TRBJ2-7 | few | TRBV9 | NA | CASSVFSGRAYEQYF | TGTGCCAGCAGCGTATTTAGCGGCCGCGCCTACGAGCAGTACTTC
TRBJ2-6 | NA | TRBV9 | NA | CASSALKRSGANVLTF | TGTGCCAGCAGCGCCCTCAAACGCTCTGGGGCCAACGTCCTGACTTTC
TRBJ2-3 | once | TRBV4-3 | TRBD2 | CASSQDWGGGPTDTQYF | TGCGCCAGCAGCCAAGATTGGGGGGGAGGGCCCACAGATACGCAGTATTTT
TRBJ2-5 | once | TRBV19 | NA | CASSIGARGETQYF | TGTGCCAGTAGTATTGGGGCCCGGGGGGAGACCCAGTACTTC
TRBJ2-2 | NA | TRBV7-9 | NA | CASERDTDAGELFF | TGTGCCAGCGAACGGGACACGGATGCCGGGGAGCTGTTTTTT
TRBJ1-2 | NA | TRBV7-9 | NA | CASSLAIGYTF | TGTGCCAGCAGCTTAGCCATTGGCTACACCTTC
TRBJ1-5 | NA | TRBV7-2 | TRBD1 | CASTLTGGQPQHF | TGTGCCAGCACCCTGACAGGGGGGCAGCCCCAGCATTTT
TRBJ2-5 | NA | TRBV7-2 | TRBD2 | CASSPGGLIETQYF | TGTGCCAGCAGTCCGGGGGGTCTAATAGAGACCCAGTACTTC
TRBJ2-5 | NA | TRBV5-1 | TRBD1 | CASSWGTVKETQYF | TGCGCCAGCAGCTGGGGGACAGTTAAAGAGACCCAGTACTTC
TRBJ1-1 | NA | TRBV9 | NA | CASSVGMSNTEAFF | TGTGCCAGCAGCGTAGGGATGTCGAACACTGAAGCTTTCTTT
TRBJ2-7 | NA | TRBV18 | TRBD2 | CASSPPSGGRSYEQYF | TGTGCCAGCTCACCCCCTTCGGGGGGGAGGTCCTACGAGCAGTACTTC
TRBJ2-4 | NA | TRBV10-3 | TRBD2 | CAISESPGAGENIQYF | TGTGCCATCAGTGAGTCCCCCGGGGCGGGGGAAAACATTCAGTACTTC
TRBJ1-2 | NA | TRBV6-5 | TRBD1 | CASSYSRGQGDGYTF | TGTGCCAGCAGTTACTCCCGGGGGCAGGGGGACGGCTACACCTTC
TRBJ2-5 | medium-sized | TRBV7-9 | TRBD2 | CASTLSGGETQYF | TGTGCCAGCACCCTTAGCGGGGGCGAGACCCAGTACTTC
TRBJ1-1 | NA | TRBV9 | TRBD1 | CASPRGPEAFF | TGTGCCAGCCCGAGGGGGCCCGAAGCTTTCTTT
TRBJ2-6 | NA | TRBV5-1 | NA | CASSWDPSGANVLTF | TGCGCCAGCAGCTGGGACCCCTCTGGGGCCAACGTCCTGACTTTC
TRBJ2-5 | NA | TRBV19 | TRBD2 | CASSMGLAGSETQYF | TGTGCCAGTAGTATGGGGCTAGCGGGGTCAGAGACCCAGTACTTC
TRBJ2-5 | many | TRBV9 | NA | CASSARWGRGLETQYF | TGTGCCAGCAGCGCCCGTTGGGGTCGCGGGTTGGAGACCCAGTACTTC
TRBJ1-4 | NA | TRBV2 | NA | CASRRTDPNEKLFF | TGTGCCAGCAGGCGGACGGATCCGAATGAAAAACTGTTTTTT
TRBJ1-4 | NA | TRBV18 | NA | CASSPPAVLNEKLFF | TGTGCCAGCTCACCACCAGCGGTCCTTAATGAAAAACTGTTTTTT
TRBJ2-7 | NA | TRBV27 | NA | CASSSRGGEQYF | TGTGCCAGCAGTTCGAGGGGTGGCGAGCAGTACTTC
TRBJ2-3 | once | TRBV27 | TRBD1 | CASSLSGGHPPDTQYF | TGTGCCAGCAGTTTATCAGGGGGCCACCCACCAGATACGCAGTATTTT
TRBJ2-3 | NA | TRBV7-2 | TRBD2 | CASSLVRGARADTQYF | TGTGCCAGCAGCTTAGTGCGGGGGGCCCGCGCAGATACGCAGTATTTT
TRBJ2-7 | NA | TRBV19 | NA | CASSTTGLSYEQYF | TGTGCCAGTAGTACAACAGGGCTCTCCTACGAGCAGTACTTC
TRBJ2-2 | many | TRBV18 | NA | CASSAQGGPDTGELFF | TGTGCCAGCTCAGCCCAGGGTGGGCCGGACACCGGGGAGCTGTTTTTT
TRBJ1-1 | medium-sized | TRBV20-1 | NA | CSATPDIEAFF | TGCAGTGCTACCCCCGACATTGAAGCTTTCTTT
TRBJ1-5 | large | TRBV15 | NA | CATSRDQGRQHF | TGTGCCACCAGCAGAGATCAGGGGCGGCAGCATTTT
TRBJ2-7 | NA | TRBV29-1 | NA | CSVAAGSYEQYF | TGCAGCGTTGCGGCAGGGTCCTACGAGCAGTACTTC
TRBJ2-3 | NA | TRBV6-5 | TRBD2 | CASRPGAGGPDTQYF | TGTGCCAGCAGGCCGGGGGCGGGAGGGCCAGATACGCAGTATTTT
TRBJ2-2 | NA | TRBV11-3 | NA | CASSTRAGELFF | TGTGCCAGCAGCACAAGGGCCGGGGAGCTGTTTTTT
TRBJ1-5 | NA | TRBV7-8 | TRBD1 | CASSTGQSNQPQHF | TGTGCCAGCAGCACGGGACAGAGCAATCAGCCCCAGCATTTT
TRBJ1-5 | NA | TRBV19 | TRBD1 | CASSPSGQGWRQPQHF | TGTGCCAGTAGTCCCTCGGGACAGGGGTGGCGGCAGCCCCAGCATTTT
TRBJ2-3 | NA | TRBV7-3 | NA | CASSLVGTPGADTQYF | TGTGCCAGCAGCTTAGTCGGGACGCCCGGGGCAGATACGCAGTATTTT
TRBJ2-3 | few | TRBV5-4 | NA | CASSPGWGPTDTQYF | TGTGCCAGCAGCCCAGGTTGGGGCCCCACAGATACGCAGTATTTT
TRBJ2-1 | few | TRBV18 | NA | CASSQTTGEGHEQFF | TGTGCCAGCTCACAAACGACAGGGGAGGGCCATGAGCAGTTCTTC
TRBJ2-3 | NA | TRBV19 | NA | CASEVGDTQYF | TGTGCCAGCGAAGTGGGGGATACGCAGTATTTT
TRBJ2-3 | NA | TRBV10-1 | TRBD2 | CASSGPRGAGAGLVTDTQYF | TGCGCCAGCAGTGGTCCCCGAGGGGCGGGAGCAGGTTTGGTTACAGATACGCAGTATTTT
TRBJ2-3 | NA | TRBV14 | NA | CASSPLVSPTDTQYF | TGTGCCAGCAGCCCGTTGGTCTCCCCTACAGATACGCAGTATTTT
TRBJ1-1 | NA | TRBV28 | NA | CASSLGGDGRNTEAFF | TGTGCCAGCAGTTTGGGGGGGGATGGACGGAACACTGAAGCTTTCTTT
TRBJ2-3 | NA | TRBV27 | TRBD2 | CASRSGGRDTQYF | TGTGCCAGCCGTAGCGGGGGGAGGGATACGCAGTATTTT
TRBJ1-4 | once | TRBV7-9 | NA | CASSLSGAGANEKLFF | TGTGCCAGCAGCTTATCGGGGGCCGGGGCTAATGAAAAACTGTTTTTT
TRBJ2-3 | NA | TRBV5-1 | TRBD2 | CASSWDSGSADTQYF | TGCGCCAGCAGCTGGGATAGCGGGAGCGCAGATACGCAGTATTTT
TRBJ1-2 | NA | TRBV6-5 | NA | CASSSGDYGYTF | TGTGCCAGCAGTTCAGGGGACTATGGCTACACCTTC